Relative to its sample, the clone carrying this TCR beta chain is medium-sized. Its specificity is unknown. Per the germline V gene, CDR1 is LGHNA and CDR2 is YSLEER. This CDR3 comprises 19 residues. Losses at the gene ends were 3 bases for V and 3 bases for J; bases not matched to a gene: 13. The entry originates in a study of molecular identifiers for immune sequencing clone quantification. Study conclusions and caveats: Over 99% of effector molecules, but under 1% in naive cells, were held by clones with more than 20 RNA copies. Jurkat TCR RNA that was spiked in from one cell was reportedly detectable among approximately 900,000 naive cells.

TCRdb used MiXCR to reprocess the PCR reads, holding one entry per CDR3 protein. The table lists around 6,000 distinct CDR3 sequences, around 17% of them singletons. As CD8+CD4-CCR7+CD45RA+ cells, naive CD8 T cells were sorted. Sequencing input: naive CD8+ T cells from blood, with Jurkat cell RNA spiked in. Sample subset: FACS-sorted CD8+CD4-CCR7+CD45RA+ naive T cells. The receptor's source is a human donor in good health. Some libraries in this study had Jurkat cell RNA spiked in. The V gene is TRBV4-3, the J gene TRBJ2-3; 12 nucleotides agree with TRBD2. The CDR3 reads CASSHLWTSGATGTDTQYF. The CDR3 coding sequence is TGCGCCAGCAGCCACCTTTGGACTAGCGGGGCTACGGGGACAGATACGCAGTATTTT.